This T cell receptor (beta chain) appears in the sequencing data of a study of shared clonotypes between healthy human individuals. Study as a whole: Per donor, CD8 memory used one plate, CD8 naive used two, CD4 memory used three and CD4 naive used three.

The study's findings and limits: Relative to memory subsets, naive subsets generally showed larger estimated richness. Sampling involved blood alone; tissue repertoires likely differ.

CD8 cells classed as naive were CD45RO-negative and positively selected for CCR7, excluding terminally differentiated effector memory CD45RA+ cells. Trimming removed 4 bases from V and 7 bases from J; junction bases left unmatched: 16. The CDR3 covers 15 residues. Germline V gives CDR1 GTSNPN, CDR2 SVGIG (reference sequence). In regard to this clone: Its matching antigen is unknown.

The protocol was immunoSEQ multiplex PCR, while the TCRdb copy is restricted to in-frame clones and leaves out a portion. The table has around 620,000 clones, 85% to 95% seen once. The sample consisted of naive CD8+ T cells sorted from blood. The V gene is TRBV30, the J gene TRBJ2-7; TRBD2 matches 7 bases. The origin of this receptor is a woman aged 25-40 years in good health. As DNA, the CDR3 is TGTGCCTGGACGTCGGTTGCGGGAGTATGGGAAGAGCAGTACTTC. Protein: CAWTSVAGVWEEQYF.